This T cell receptor beta chain was documented in a study of blood T cell repertoires in COVID-19. The CDR3 has 14 residues. V was pared by 11 bases and J by 6 bases, with 10 bases of the junction left unmatched. Germline V gene data show CDR1 as KGHDR and CDR2 as SFDVKD. Generated by immunoSEQ multiplex PCR, the TCRdb table keeps only in-frame clones and is missing some. The sample carries 440,000 or so clones, over 75% recorded once. The sample comprised peripheral blood. The clonotype was recovered from a woman aged 40 to 50 with COVID-19, enrolled during active disease. V and J are TRBV24-1 and TRBJ2-1, with TRBD1 matching over 9 bases. For the CDR3, the DNA is TGTGCCAGCTCCTGGACAGGGGCTGTCAATGAGCAGTTCTTC. This encodes CASSWTGAVNEQFF.